This T cell receptor beta chain was recovered during a study of blood T cells in healthy people across ages. Study outcomes and limitations: Long-lived donors carried more naive CD4+ cells and greater diversity than aged donors.

Details on this clonotype: Its antigen remains unidentified.

Trimming took 6 bases from V and 4 from J; bases not matched to a gene: 7. This CDR3 is 14 amino acids long. CDR1 is MNHEY and CDR2 is SVGAGI in the germline V gene. Through a sample-barcoded 5' primer and a J-beta primer mix, a second PCR was run for 7 to 11 cycles. Any given sample supplied a minimum of 3 million CDR3-containing paired-end reads. One entry per CDR3 protein results from TCRdb running MiXCR on the 5' RACE reads. Seen here are some 1.5 million distinct CDR3 sequences, roughly 27% observed once, and the top ten hold about 7.7%. Sequences were obtained from blood. The receptor was isolated from a young woman in good health. This sequence joins TRBV6-5 and TRBJ1-2; 8 bases are a match to TRBD1. The CDR3 region has the DNA TGTGCCAGCAGGCCCACCGGGACAGGCTATGGCTACACCTTC. Encoded protein: CASRPTGTGYGYTF.